This TCR beta chain was identified in a study of blood T cell repertoires in COVID-19. Looking at the study overall: The cDNA or gDNA used as material had been derived from T cells, B-cell-depleted T cells, or PBMCs.

Per the original data handling: Estimation of nucleated cell counts was performed using reference gene primer amplification. TCRdb's table, derived via immunoSEQ multiplex PCR, lists solely in-frame clones and lacks some. V, J and clone size derive from that table, while D and trimming were established from the DNA sequence. The sample includes 150,000 or so clones, more than 80% of them seen just once. This CDR3 has 15 residues. Trimming took 5 bases from V and 2 from J; bases not matched to a gene: 5. This clonotype was sampled from a man aged 50-59 years with acute or convalescent COVID-19. The chain has TRBV23-1 and TRBJ2-3; 9 bases align to TRBD2. TRBV23-1 is reported as an ORF; its role is uncertain. Sequencing used peripheral blood. The CDR3 DNA follows: TGCGCCAGCAGTATCCTAGCGGGGTACACAGATACGCAGTATTTT. Its protein is CASSILAGYTDTQYF.